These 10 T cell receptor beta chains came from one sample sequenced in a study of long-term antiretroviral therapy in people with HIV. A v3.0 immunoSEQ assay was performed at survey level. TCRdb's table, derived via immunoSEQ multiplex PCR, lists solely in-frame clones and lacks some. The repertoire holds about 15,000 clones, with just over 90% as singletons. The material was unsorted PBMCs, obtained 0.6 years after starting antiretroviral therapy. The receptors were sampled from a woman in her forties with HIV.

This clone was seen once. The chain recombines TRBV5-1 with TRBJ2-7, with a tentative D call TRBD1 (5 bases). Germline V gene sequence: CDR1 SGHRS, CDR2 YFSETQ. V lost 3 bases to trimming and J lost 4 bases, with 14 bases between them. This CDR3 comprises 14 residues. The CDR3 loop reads CASSSTAAAYEQYF. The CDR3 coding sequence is TGCGCCAGCAGCTCGACAGCCGCTGCTTACGAGCAGTACTTC.

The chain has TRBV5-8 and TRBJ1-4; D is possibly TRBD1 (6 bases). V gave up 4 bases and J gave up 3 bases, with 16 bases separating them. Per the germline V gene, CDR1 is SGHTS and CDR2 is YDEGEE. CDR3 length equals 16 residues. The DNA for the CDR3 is TGTGCCAGCAGCCTGACCTCAGGGGTTGCTAATGAAAAACTGTTTTTT. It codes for CASSLTSGVANEKLFF.

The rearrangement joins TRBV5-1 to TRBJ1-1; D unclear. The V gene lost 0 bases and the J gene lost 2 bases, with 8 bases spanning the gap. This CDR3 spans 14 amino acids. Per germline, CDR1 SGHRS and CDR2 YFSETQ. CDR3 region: CASSLGTVNTEAFF. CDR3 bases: TGCGCCAGCAGCTTGGGGACTGTTAACACTGAAGCTTTCTTT.

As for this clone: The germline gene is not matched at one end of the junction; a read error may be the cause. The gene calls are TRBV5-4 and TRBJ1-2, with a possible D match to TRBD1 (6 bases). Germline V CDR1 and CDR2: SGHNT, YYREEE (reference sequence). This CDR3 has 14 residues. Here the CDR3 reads CASSQDWGGIGYTF. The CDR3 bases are TGCGCCAGCAGCCAAGATTGGGGGGGCATTGGCTACACCTTC.

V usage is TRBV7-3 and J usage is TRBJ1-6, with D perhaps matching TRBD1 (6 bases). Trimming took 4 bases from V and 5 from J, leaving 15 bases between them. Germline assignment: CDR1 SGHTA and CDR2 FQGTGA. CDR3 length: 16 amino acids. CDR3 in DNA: TGTGCCAGCAGCTACCGAATCGGGGGGCATAATTCACCCCTCCACTTT. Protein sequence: CASSYRIGGHNSPLHF. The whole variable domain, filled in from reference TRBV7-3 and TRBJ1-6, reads GAGVSQTPSNKVTEKGKYVELRCDPISGHTALYWYRQSLGQGPEFLIYFQGTGAADDSGLPNDRFFAVRPEGSVSTLKIQRTERGDSAVYLCASSYRIGGHNSPLHFGNGTRLTVT.

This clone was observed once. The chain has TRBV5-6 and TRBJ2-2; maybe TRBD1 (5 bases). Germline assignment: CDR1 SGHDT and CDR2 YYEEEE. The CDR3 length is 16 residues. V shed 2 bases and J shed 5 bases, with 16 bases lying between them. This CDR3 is CASSFPGEQATGELFF. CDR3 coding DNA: TGTGCCAGCAGCTTCCCTGGGGAACAGGCGACCGGGGAGCTGTTTTTT.

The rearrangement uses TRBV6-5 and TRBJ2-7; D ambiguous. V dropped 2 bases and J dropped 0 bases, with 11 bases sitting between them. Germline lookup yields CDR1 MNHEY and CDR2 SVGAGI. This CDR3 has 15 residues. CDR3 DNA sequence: TGTGCCAGCAGTTACGCGAGATCGGGCTCCTACGAGCAGTACTTC. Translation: CASSYARSGSYEQYF.

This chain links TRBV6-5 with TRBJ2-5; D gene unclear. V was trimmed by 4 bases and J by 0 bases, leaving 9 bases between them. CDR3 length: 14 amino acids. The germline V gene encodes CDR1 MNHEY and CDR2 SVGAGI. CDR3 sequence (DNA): TGTGCCAGCAGTTTAACTTGGTACCAAGAGACCCAGTACTTC. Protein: CASSLTWYQETQYF.

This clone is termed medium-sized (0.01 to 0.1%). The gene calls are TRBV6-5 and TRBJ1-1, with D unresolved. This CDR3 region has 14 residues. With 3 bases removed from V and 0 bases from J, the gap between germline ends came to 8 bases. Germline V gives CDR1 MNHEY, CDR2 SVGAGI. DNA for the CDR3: TGTGCCAGCAGTTATATGGATATGAACACTGAAGCTTTCTTT. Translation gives CASSYMDMNTEAFF.

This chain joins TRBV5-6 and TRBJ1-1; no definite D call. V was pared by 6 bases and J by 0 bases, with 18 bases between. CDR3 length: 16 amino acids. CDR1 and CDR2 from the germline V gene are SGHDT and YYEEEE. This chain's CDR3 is CASNFGEGFMNTEAFF. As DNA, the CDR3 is TGTGCCAGCAATTTCGGGGAGGGATTCATGAACACTGAAGCTTTCTTT.